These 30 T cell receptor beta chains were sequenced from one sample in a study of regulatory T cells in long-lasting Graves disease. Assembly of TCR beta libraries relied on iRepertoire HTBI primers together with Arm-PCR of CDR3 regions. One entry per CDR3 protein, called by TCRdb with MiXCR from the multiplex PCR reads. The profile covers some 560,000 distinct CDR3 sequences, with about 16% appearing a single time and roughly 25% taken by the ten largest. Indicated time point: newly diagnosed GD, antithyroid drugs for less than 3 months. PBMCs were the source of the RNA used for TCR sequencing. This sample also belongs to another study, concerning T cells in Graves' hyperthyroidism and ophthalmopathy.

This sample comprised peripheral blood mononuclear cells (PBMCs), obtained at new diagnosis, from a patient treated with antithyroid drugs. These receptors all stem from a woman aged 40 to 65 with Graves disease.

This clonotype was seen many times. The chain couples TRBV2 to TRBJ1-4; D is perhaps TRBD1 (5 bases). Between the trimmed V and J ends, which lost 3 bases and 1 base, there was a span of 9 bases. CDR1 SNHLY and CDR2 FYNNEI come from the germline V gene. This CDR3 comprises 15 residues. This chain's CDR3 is CASSDRAVTNEKLFF. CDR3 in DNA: TGTGCCAGCAGTGACAGGGCGGTAACTAATGAAAAACTGTTTTTT.

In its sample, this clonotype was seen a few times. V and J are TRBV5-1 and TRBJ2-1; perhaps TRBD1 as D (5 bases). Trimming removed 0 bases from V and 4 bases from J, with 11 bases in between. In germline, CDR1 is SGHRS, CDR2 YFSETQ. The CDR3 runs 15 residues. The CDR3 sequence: CASSLVASGYNEQFF. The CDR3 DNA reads TGCGCCAGCAGCTTGGTTGCGTCAGGGTACAATGAGCAGTTCTTC.

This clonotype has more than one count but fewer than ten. CDR3 in amino acids: CASSQDLRGGNEQFF. CDR3 coding DNA: TGTGCCAGCAGCCAAGATCTTAGGGGCGGGAATGAGCAGTTCTTC. The J gene is TRBJ2-1, the V gene TRBV3-1; D might be TRBD1 or TRBD2, each matching 5 bases. The CDR3 has 15 amino acids. Trimming left V 0 bases short and J 7 bases short, with 13 bases between. CDR1 LGHDT and CDR2 YNNKEL come from the germline V gene (reference sequence).

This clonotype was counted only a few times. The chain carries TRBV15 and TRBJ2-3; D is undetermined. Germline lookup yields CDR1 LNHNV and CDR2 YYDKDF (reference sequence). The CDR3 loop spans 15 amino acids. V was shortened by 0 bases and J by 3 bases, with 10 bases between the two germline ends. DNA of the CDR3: TGTGCCACCAGCAGAGATGACATCCCGACAGATACGCAGTATTTT. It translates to CATSRDDIPTDTQYF.

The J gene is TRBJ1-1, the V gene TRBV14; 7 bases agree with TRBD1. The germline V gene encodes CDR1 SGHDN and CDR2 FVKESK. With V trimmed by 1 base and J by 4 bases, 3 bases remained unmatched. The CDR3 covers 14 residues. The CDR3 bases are TGTGCCAGCAGCCAAGTGACAGGGCGCACTGAAGCTTTCTTT. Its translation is CASSQVTGRTEAFF.

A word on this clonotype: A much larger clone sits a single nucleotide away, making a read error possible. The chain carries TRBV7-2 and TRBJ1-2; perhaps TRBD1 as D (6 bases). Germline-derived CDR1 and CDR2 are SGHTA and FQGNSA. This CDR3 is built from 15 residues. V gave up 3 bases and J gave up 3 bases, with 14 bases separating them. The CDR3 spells CASSFRIGGDYGYTF. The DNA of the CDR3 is TGTGCCAGCAGCTTTCGTATAGGGGGGGACTATGGCTACACCTTC. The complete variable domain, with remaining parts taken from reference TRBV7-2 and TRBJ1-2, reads GAGVSQSPSNKVTEKGKDVELRCDPISGHTALYWYRQSLGQGLEFLIYFQGNSAPDKSGLPSDRFSAERTGGSVSTLTIQRTQQEDSAVYLCASSFRIGGDYGYTFGSGTRLTVV.

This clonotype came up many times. The CDR3 DNA follows: TGTGCCAGCGAGGAAATGAACACTGAAGCTTTCTTT. Its translation is CASEEMNTEAFF. The rearrangement links TRBV28 to TRBJ1-1, with unresolved D. The germline CDR1 and CDR2 sequences are MDHEN and SYDVKM. The CDR3 is 12 residues long. Trimming removed 8 bases from V and 0 bases from J, with 7 bases in between. Full variable domain (rest looked up from reference TRBV28 and TRBJ1-1): DVKVTQSSRYLVKRTGEKVFLECVQDMDHENMFWYRQDPGLGLRLIYFSYDVKMKEKGDIPEGYSVSREKKERFSLILESASTNQTSMYLCASEEMNTEAFFGQGTRLTVV.

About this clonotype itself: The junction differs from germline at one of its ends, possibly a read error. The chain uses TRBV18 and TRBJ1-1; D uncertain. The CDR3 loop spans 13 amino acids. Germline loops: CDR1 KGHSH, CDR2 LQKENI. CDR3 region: CASSPPRNTEALF. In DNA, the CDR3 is TGTGCCAGCTCACCGCCGAGAAACACTGAAGCTCTCTTT.

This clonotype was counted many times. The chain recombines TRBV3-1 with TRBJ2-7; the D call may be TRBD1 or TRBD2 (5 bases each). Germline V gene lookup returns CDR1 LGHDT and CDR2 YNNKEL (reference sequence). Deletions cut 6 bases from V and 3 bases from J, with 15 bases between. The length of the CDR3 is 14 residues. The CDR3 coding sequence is TGTGCCAGCAGATCGAGGGGCCGCTACTACGAGCAGTACTTC. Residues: CASRSRGRYYEQYF.

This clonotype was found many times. This chain's CDR3 is CASSKNTHAGGLQETQYF. CDR3 sequence (DNA): TGTGCCAGCAGCAAAAACACTCATGCGGGGGGACTACAAGAGACCCAGTACTTC. V and J are TRBV7-9 and TRBJ2-5, with 8 bases identical to TRBD2. V lost 5 bases to trimming and J lost 2 bases; unmatched junction nucleotides: 16. Per germline, CDR1 SEHNR and CDR2 FQNEAQ (reference sequence). The CDR3 spans 18 residues.

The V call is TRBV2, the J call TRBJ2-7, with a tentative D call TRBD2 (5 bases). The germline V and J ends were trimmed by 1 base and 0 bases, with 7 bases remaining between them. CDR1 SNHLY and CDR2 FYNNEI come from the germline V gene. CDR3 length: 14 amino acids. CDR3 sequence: CASSEVGSSYEQYF. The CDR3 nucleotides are TGTGCCAGCAGTGAAGTTGGGAGCTCCTACGAGCAGTACTTC.

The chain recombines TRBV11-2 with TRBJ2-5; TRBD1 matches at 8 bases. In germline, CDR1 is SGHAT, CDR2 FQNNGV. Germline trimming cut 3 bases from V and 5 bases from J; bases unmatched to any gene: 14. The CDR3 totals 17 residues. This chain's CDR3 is CASSLEGTGISGETQYF. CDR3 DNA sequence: TGTGCCAGCAGCTTGGAAGGGACAGGCATATCGGGGGAGACCCAGTACTTC.

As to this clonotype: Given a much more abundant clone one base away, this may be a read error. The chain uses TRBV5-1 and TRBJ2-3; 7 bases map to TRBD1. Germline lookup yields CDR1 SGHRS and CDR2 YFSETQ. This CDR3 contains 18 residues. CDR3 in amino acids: CAGSFLRPTGQQVDTQYF. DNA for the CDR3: TGCGCCGGCAGCTTTCTCCGTCCGACGGGACAGCAAGTAGATACGCAGTATTTT. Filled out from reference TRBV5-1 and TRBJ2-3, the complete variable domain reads KAGVTQTPRYLIKTRGQQVTLSCSPISGHRSVSWYQQTPGQGLQFLFEYFSETQRNKGNFPGRFSGRQFSNSRSEMNVSTLELGDSALYLCAGSFLRPTGQQVDTQYFGPGTRLTVL.

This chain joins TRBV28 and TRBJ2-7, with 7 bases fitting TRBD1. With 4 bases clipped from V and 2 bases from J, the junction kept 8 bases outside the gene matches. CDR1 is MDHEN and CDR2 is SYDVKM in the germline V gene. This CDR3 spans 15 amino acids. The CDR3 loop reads CASSSHRGMAYEQYF. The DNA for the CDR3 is TGTGCCAGCAGTTCCCACAGGGGAATGGCCTACGAGCAGTACTTC.

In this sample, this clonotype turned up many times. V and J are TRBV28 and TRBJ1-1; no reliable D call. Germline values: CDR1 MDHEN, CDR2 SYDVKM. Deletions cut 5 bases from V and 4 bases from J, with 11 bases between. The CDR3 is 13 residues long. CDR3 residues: CASSPQITTEAFF. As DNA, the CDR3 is TGTGCCAGCAGTCCTCAAATAACCACTGAAGCTTTCTTT. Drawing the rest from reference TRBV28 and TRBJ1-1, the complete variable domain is DVKVTQSSRYLVKRTGEKVFLECVQDMDHENMFWYRQDPGLGLRLIYFSYDVKMKEKGDIPEGYSVSREKKERFSLILESASTNQTSMYLCASSPQITTEAFFGQGTRLTVV.

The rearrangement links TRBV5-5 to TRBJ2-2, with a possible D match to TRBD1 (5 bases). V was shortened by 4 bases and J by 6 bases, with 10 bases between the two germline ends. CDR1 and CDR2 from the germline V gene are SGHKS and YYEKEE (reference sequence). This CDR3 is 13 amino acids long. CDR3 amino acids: CASSPHRPGELFF. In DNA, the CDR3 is TGTGCCAGCAGCCCCCACAGGCCCGGGGAGCTGTTTTTT. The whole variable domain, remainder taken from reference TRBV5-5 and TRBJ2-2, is DAGVTQSPTHLIKTRGQQVTLRCSPISGHKSVSWYQQVLGQGPQFIFQYYEKEERGRGNFPDRFSARQFPNYSSELNVNALLLGDSALYLCASSPHRPGELFFGEGSRLTVL.

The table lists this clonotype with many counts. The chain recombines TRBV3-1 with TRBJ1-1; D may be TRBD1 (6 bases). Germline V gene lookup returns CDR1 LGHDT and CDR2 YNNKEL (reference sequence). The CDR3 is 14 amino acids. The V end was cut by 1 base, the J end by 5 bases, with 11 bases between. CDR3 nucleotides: TGTGCCAGCAGCCAAGGTGGGGGCCAGACTGAAGCTTTCTTT. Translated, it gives CASSQGGGQTEAFF.

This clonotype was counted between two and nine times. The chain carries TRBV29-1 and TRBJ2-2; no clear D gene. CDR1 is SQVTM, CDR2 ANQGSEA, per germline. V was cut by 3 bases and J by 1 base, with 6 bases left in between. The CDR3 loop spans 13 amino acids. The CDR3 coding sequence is TGCAGCGTTGACGAAGGGAACACCGGGGAGCTGTTTTTT. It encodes CSVDEGNTGELFF.

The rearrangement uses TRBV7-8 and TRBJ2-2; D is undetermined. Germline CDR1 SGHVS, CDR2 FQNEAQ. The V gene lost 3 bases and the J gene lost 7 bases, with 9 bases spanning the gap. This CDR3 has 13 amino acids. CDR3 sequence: CASSFIAYGELFF. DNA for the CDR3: TGTGCCAGCAGCTTTATTGCCTACGGGGAGCTGTTTTTT.

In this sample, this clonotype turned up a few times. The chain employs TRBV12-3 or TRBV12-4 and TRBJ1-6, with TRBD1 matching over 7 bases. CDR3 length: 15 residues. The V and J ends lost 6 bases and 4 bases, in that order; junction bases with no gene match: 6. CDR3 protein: CASRGGTVYNSPLHF. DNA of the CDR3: TGTGCCAGCAGGGGGGGGACAGTATATAATTCACCCCTCCACTTT.

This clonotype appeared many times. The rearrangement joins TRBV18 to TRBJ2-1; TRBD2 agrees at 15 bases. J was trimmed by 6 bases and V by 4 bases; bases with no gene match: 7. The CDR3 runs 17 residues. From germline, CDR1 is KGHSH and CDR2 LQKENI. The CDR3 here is CASSLGLAGGPSNEQFF. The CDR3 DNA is TGTGCCAGCTCACTCGGACTAGCGGGGGGGCCTTCCAATGAGCAGTTCTTC.

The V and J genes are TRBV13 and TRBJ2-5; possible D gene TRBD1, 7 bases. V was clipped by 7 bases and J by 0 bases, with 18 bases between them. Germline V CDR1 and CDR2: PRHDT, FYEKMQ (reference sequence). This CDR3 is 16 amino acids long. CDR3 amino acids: CASKSRGRGYQETQYF. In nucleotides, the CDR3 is TGTGCCAGCAAATCAAGGGGGCGGGGATACCAAGAGACCCAGTACTTC. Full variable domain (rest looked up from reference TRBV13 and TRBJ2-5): AAGVIQSPRHLIKEKRETATLKCYPIPRHDTVYWYQQGPGQDPQFLISFYEKMQSDKGSIPDRFSAQQFSDYHSELNMSSLELGDSALYFCASKSRGRGYQETQYFGPGTRLLVL.

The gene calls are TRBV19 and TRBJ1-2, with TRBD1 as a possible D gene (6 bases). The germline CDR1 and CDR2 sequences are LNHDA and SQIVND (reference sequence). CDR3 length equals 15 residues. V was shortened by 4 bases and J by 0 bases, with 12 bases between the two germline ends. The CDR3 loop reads CASSTTGQANYGYTF. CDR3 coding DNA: TGTGCCAGTAGTACGACAGGACAAGCTAACTATGGCTACACCTTC.

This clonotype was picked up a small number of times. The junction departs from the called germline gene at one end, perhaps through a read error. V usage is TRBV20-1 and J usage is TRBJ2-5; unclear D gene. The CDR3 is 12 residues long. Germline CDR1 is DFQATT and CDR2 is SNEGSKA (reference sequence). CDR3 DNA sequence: TGCAGTGCTAGAGGGACCCAAAAGACCCAGTACTTC. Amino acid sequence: CSARGTQKTQYF.

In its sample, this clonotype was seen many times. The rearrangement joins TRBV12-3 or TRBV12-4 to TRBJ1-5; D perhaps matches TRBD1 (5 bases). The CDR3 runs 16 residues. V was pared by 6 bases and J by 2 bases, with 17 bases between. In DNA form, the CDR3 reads TGTGCCAGCAGACCACCCTCGGGGGAGGGCAATCAGCCCCAGCATTTT. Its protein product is CASRPPSGEGNQPQHF.

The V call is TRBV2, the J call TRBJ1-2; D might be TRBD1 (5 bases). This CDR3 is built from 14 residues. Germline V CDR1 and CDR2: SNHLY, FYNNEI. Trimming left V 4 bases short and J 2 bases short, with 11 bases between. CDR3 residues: CASSAGGLNYGYTF. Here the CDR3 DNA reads TGTGCCAGCAGTGCGGGGGGGTTGAACTATGGCTACACCTTC.

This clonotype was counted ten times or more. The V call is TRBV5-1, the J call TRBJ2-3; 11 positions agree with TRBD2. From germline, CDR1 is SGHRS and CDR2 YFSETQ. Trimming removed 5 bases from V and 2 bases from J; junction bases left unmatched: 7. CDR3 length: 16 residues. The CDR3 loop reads CASRPETSGATDTQYF. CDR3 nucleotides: TGCGCCAGCAGGCCAGAGACTAGCGGGGCCACAGATACGCAGTATTTT. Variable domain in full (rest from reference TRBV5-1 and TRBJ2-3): KAGVTQTPRYLIKTRGQQVTLSCSPISGHRSVSWYQQTPGQGLQFLFEYFSETQRNKGNFPGRFSGRQFSNSRSEMNVSTLELGDSALYLCASRPETSGATDTQYFGPGTRLTVL.

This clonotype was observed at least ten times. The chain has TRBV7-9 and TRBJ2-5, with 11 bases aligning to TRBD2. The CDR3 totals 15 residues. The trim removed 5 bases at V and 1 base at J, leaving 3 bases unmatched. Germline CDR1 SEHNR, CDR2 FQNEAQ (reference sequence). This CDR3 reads CASSPSGGIQETQYF. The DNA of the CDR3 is TGTGCCAGCAGCCCTAGCGGGGGGATCCAAGAGACCCAGTACTTC.

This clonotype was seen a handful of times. CDR3: CASTLRAGDLTDTQYF. DNA of the CDR3: TGTGCCAGCACCCTGAGAGCGGGGGACCTCACAGATACGCAGTATTTT. The chain couples TRBV12-3 or TRBV12-4 to TRBJ2-3, with 8 bases identical to TRBD2. CDR3 size: 16 residues. After removal of 7 bases from V and 2 bases from J, the junction contained 11 bases not matched to a gene.

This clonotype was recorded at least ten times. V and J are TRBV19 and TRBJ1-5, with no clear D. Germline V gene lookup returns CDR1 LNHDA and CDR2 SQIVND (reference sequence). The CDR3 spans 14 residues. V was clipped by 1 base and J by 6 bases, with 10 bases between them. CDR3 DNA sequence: TGTGCCAGTAGTATAGGGCAGCCGCCTCAGCCCCAGCATTTT. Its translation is CASSIGQPPQPQHF.